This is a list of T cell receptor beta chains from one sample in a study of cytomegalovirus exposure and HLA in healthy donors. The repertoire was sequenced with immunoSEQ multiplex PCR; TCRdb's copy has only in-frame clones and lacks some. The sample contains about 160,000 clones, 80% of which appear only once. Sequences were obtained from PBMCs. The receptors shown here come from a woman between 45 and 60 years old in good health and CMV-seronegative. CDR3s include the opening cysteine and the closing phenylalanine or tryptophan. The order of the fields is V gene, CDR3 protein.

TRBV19 CASSTPWRLGAFF
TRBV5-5 CASSPTPGEASYEQYF
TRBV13 CASSPRLAGTDTQYF
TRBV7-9 CASRDSAGSDTQYF
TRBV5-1 CASSLERFRNTEAFF
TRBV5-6 CASSSRGWNNQPQHF
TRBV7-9 CASSLPGQRFGTQYF
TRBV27 CASSQQGNLNEQFF
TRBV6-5 CASRRDYSNQPQHF
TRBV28 CASSSGQNLAKNIQYF
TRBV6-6 CASSYLTGVGEKLFF
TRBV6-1 CASITGRDQPQHF
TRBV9 CASSGRPNTEAFF
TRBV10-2 CASSDSGWFNSNQPQHF
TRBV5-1 CASGVGGDTDTQYF
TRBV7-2 CASSFFGEQYF
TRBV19 CASSSGEGYNGGTEAFF
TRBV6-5 CASSGQGANEQFF
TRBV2 CASSDKPHTEAFF
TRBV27 CASRRGYEQYF
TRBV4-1 CASSQGQTGSNQPQHF
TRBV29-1 CSVEGASPGDRSKLFF
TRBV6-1 CASSLLDRSYYEQYF
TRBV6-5 CASSRKGKVNTEAFF
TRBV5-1 CASSRGTVYEQYF
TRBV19 CASSIYRVQSPLHF
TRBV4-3 CASASGLADYNEQFF
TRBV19 CASSPRQTLEQFF
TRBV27 CASSGFRGRNIQYF
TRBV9 CASAQGLSGNTIYF
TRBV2 CASSEYRTNTGELFF
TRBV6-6 CASRPQGQATYEQYF
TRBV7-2 CASSLGGGATEAFF
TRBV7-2 CASSSQGQGYEQYF
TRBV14 CASSPRGAGYYGYTF
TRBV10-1 CASSESGPGNTIYF
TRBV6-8 CASSLKREDYNEQFF
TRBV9 CASSAGTSRLSYNEQFF
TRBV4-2 CASSQIEDSALFGYTF
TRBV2 CASSEGGSSYEQYF
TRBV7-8 CASSLEGRSRYLNYGYTF
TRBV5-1 CASSNPGTGELFF
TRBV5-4 CASSLRDFNNEQFF
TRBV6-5 CASSWTALSSGNTIYF